This TCR beta chain was recovered during a study of cytomegalovirus exposure and HLA in healthy donors. In regard to this clone: Its target is unknown.

All the people who gave samples were healthy bone marrow donors. V was cut by 5 bases and J by 7 bases, with 14 bases left in between. The V gene's germline CDR1 is LNHDA and CDR2 SQIVND (reference sequence). The CDR3 totals 14 residues. Study-wide results and limits: One cluster of highly shared sequence variants probably arose as a sequencing artifact.

The primer mix had 60 Vbeta and 13 Jbeta primers. The protocol was immunoSEQ multiplex PCR, while the TCRdb copy is restricted to in-frame clones and leaves out a portion. The sample holds around 120,000 clones; around 77% are singletons and the top ten take roughly 4%. V usage is TRBV19 and J usage is TRBJ1-4; D is perhaps TRBD1 (5 bases). Sequences were obtained from PBMCs. The origin of this receptor is a human donor in good health. CDR3 sequence reads: CASSPGGGTEKLFF. CDR3 nucleotides: TGTGCCAGTAGTCCGGGAGGCGGGACTGAAAAACTGTTTTTT.